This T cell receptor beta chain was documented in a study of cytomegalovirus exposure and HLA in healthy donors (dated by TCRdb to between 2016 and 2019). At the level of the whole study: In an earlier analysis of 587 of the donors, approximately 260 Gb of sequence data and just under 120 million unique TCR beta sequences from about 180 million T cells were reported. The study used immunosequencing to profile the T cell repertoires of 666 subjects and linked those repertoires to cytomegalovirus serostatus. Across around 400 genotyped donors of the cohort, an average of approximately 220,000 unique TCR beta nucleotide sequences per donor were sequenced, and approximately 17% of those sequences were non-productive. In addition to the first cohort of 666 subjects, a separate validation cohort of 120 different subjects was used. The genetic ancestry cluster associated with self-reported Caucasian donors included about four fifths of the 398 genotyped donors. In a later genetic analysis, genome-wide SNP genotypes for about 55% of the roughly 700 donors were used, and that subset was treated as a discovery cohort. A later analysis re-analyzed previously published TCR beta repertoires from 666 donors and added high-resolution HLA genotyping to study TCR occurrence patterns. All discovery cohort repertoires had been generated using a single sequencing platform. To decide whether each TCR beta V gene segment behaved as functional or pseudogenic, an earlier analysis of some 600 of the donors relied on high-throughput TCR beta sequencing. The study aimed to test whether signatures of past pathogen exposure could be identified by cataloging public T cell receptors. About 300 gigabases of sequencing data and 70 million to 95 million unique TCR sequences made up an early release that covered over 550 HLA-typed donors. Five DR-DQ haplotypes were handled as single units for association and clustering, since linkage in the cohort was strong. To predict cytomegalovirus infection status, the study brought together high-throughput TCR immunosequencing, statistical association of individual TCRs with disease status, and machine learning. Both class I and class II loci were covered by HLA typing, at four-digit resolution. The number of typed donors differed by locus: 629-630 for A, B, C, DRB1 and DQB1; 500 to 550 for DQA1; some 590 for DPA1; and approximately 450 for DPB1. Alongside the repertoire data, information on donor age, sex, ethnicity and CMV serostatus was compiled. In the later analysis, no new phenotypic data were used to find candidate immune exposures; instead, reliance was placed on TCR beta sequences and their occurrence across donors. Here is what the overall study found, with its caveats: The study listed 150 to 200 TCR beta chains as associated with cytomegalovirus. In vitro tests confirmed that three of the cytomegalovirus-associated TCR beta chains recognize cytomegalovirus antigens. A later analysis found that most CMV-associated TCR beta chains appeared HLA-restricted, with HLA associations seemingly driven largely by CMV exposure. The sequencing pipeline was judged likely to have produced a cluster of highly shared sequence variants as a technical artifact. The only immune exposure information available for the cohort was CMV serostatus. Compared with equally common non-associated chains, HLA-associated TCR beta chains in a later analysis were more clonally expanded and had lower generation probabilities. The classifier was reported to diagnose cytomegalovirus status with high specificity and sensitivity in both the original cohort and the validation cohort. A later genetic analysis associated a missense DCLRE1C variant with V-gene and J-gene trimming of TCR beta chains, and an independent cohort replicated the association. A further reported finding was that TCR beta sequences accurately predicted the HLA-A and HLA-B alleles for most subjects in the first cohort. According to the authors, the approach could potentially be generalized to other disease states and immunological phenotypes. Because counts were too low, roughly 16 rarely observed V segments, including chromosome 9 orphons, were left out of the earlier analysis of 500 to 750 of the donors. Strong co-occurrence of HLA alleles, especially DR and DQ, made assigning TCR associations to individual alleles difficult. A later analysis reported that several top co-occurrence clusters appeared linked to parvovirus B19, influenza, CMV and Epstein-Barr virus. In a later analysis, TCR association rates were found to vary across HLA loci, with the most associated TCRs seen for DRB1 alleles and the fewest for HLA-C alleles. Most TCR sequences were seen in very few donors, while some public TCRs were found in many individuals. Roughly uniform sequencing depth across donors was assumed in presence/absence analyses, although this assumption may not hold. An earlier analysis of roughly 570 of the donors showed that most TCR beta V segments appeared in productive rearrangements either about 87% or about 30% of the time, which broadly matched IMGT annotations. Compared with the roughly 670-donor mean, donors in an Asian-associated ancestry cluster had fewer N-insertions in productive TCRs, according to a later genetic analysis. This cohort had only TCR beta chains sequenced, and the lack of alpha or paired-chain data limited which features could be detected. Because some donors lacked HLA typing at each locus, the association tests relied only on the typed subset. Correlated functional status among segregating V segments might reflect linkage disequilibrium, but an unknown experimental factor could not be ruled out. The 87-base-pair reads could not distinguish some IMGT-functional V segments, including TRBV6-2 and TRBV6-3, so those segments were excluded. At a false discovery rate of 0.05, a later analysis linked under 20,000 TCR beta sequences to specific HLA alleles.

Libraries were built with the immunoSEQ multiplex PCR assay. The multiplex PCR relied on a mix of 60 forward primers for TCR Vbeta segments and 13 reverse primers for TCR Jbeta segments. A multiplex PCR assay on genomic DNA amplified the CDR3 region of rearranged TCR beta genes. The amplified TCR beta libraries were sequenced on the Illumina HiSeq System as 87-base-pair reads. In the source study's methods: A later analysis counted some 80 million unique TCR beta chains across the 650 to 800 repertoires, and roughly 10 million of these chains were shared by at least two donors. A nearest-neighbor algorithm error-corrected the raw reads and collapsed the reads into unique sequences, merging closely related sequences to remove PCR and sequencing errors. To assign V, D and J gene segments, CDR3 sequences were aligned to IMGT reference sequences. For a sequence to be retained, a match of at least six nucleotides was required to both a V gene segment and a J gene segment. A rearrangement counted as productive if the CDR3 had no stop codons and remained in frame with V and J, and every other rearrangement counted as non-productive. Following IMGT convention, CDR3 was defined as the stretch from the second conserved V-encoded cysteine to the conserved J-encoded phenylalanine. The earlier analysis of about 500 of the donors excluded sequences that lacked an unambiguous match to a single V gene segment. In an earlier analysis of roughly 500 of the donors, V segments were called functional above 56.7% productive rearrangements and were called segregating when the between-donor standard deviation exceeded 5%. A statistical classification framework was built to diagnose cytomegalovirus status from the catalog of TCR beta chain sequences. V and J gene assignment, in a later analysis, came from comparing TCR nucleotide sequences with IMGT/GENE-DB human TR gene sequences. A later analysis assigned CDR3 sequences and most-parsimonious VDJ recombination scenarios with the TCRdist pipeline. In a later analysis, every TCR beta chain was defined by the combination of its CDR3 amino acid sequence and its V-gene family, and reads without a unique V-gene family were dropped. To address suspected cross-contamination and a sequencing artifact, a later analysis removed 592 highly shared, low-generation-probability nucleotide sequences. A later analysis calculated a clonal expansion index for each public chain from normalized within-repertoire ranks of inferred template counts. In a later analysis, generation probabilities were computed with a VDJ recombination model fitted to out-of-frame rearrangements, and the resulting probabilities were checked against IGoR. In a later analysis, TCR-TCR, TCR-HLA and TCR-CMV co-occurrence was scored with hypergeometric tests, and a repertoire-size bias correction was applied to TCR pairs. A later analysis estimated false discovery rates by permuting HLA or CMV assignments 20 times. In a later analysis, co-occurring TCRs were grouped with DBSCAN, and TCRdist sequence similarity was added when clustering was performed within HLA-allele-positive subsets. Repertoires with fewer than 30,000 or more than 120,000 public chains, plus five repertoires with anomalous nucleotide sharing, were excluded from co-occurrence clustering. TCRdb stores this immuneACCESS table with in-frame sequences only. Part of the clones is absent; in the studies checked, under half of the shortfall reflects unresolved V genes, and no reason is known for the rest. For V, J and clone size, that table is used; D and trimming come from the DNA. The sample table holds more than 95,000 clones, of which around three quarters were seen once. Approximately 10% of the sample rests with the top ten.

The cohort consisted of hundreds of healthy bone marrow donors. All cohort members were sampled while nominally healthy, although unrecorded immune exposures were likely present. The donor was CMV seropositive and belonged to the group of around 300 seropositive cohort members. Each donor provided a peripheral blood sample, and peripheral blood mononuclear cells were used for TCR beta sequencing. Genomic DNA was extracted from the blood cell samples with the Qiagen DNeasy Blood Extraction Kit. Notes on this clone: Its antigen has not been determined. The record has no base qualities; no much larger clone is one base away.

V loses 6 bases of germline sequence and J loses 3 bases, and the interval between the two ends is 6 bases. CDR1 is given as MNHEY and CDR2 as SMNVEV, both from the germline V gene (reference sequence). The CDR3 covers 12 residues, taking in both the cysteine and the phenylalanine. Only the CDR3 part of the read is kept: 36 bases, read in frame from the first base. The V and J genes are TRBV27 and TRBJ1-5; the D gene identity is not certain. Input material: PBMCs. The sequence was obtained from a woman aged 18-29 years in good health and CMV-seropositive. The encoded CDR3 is CASSYSNQPQHF. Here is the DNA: TGTGCCAGCAGCTACTCCAATCAGCCCCAGCATTTT.